Below are 6 T cell receptor beta chains sequenced from a single sample in a study of control samples from healthy donors and cancer patients. TCRdb's copy holds only in-frame clones and misses some; the assay was immunoSEQ multiplex PCR. This sample carries roughly 120,000 clones, 90% to 95% of them seen once, and the ten largest clones take approximately 7.8%. The sequenced sample consisted of blood. The receptors originated from a woman under 30 in good health.

The V call is TRBV7-9, the J call TRBJ1-2; no firm D call. The CDR3 consists of 15 residues. CDR1 and CDR2 (germline): SEHNR, FQNEAQ (reference sequence). Trimming pared 5 bases from V and 5 bases from J, leaving 18 bases between. The CDR3 DNA follows: TGTGCCAGCAGCCGAGCACGGGCCCCCCTATATGGCTACACCTTC. Protein: CASSRARAPLYGYTF. Supplemented by reference TRBV7-9 and TRBJ1-2, the full variable domain reads DTGVSQNPRHKITKRGQNVTFRCDPISEHNRLYWYRQTLGQGPEFLTYFQNEAQLEKSRLLSDRFSAERPKGSFSTLEIQRTEQGDSAMYLCASSRARAPLYGYTFGSGTRLTVV.

The chain combines TRBV7-9 with TRBJ1-2; 11 bases align to TRBD1. The CDR3 loop spans 15 amino acids. Per germline, CDR1 SEHNR and CDR2 FQNEAQ (reference sequence). The junction had 4 bases not matched to a gene; V was cut back by 5 bases and J by 2 bases. CDR3 region: CASSGQGAQNYGYTF. The CDR3 region has the DNA TGTGCCAGCAGCGGACAGGGGGCACAGAACTATGGCTACACCTTC.

This chain connects TRBV7-3 to TRBJ2-7; no reliable D call. This CDR3 spans 14 amino acids. V was shortened by 2 bases and J by 3 bases, with 11 bases between the two germline ends. Germline assignment: CDR1 SGHTA and CDR2 FQGTGA. The CDR3 protein is CASSLYPADYEQYF. CDR3 nucleotide sequence: TGTGCCAGCAGCTTATATCCGGCGGACTACGAGCAGTACTTC.

The rearrangement links TRBV28 to TRBJ1-2, with 8 bases matching TRBD1. The V segment lost 5 bases and the J segment 10 bases; nucleotides outside the gene matches: 9. CDR1 and CDR2 from the germline V gene are MDHEN and SYDVKM. CDR3 length: 13 amino acids. CDR3: CASSPGQGRFYTF. The CDR3, as DNA: TGTGCCAGCAGTCCTGGACAGGGACGATTCTACACCTTC.

The chain couples TRBV18 to TRBJ1-1; no clear D gene. The V gene's germline CDR1 is KGHSH and CDR2 LQKENI. V was pared by 2 bases and J by 8 bases, with 15 bases between. The CDR3 is 14 amino acids. DNA for the CDR3: TGTGCCAGCTCACCAATCTTTGGATCGACAGAAGCTTTCTTT. It specifies CASSPIFGSTEAFF.

This chain uses TRBV6-1 with TRBJ1-4; the match to TRBD1 covers 8 bases. CDR3 length equals 16 residues. Germline assignment: CDR1 MNHNS and CDR2 SASEGT. Trimming took 2 bases from V and 4 from J; bases not matched to a gene: 6. The CDR3 here is CASSEWGQAINEKLFF. CDR3 nucleotide sequence: TGTGCCAGCAGTGAATGGGGACAGGCGATTAATGAAAAACTGTTTTTT.